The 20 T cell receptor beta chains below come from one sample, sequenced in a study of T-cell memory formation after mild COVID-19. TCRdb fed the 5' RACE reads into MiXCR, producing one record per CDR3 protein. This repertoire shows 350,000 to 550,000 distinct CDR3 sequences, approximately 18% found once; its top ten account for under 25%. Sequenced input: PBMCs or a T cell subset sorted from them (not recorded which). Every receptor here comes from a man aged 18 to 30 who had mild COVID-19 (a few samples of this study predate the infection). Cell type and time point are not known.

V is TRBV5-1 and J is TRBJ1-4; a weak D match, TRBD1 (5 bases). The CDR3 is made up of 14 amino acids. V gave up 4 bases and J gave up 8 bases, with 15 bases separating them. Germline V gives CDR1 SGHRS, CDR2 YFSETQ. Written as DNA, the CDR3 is TGCGCCAGCAGCCCCGGGGCGGGGGAAGAAAAACTGTTTTTT. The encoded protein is CASSPGAGEEKLFF. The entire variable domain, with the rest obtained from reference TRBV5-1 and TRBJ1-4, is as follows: KAGVTQTPRYLIKTRGQQVTLSCSPISGHRSVSWYQQTPGQGLQFLFEYFSETQRNKGNFPGRFSGRQFSNSRSEMNVSTLELGDSALYLCASSPGAGEEKLFFGSGTQLSVL.

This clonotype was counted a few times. The DNA for the CDR3 is TGTGCCAGCAGAGGGGGGGCCCGAACTGAAGCTTTCTTT. Its translation is CASRGGARTEAFF. J is TRBJ1-1 and V is TRBV4-2; D is possibly TRBD1 (6 bases). Per germline, CDR1 LGHNA and CDR2 YNFKEQ. The germline V and J ends were trimmed by 6 bases and 5 bases, with 13 bases remaining between them. The CDR3 runs 13 residues.

The CDR3 reads CASSWEGTSGARNEQFF. The CDR3 DNA is TGTGCCAGCAGCTGGGAAGGGACTAGCGGGGCCCGCAATGAGCAGTTCTTC. The V and J genes are TRBV5-6 and TRBJ2-1, with 13 bases lining up with TRBD2. Germline V gives CDR1 SGHDT, CDR2 YYEEEE. The CDR3 consists of 17 residues. Losses at the gene ends were 3 bases for V and 6 bases for J; bases not matched to a gene: 9.

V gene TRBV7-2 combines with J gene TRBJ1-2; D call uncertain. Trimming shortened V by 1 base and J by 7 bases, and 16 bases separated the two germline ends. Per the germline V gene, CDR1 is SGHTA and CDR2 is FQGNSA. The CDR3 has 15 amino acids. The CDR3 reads CASSLVAGSLGGYTF. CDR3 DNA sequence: TGTGCCAGCAGCTTAGTGGCCGGATCCTTGGGTGGCTACACCTTC.

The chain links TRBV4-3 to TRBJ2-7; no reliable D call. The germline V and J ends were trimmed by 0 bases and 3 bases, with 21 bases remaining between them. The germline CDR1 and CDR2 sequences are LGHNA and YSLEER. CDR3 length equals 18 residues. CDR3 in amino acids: CASSQDLRADPNFYEQYF. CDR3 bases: TGCGCCAGCAGCCAAGATTTAAGGGCCGACCCCAATTTCTACGAGCAGTACTTC.

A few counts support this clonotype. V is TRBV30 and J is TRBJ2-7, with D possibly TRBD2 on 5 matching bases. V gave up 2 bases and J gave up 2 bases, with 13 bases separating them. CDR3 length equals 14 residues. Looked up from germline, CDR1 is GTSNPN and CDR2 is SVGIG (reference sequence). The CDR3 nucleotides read TGTGCCTGGAGTAGGTCGAGCGGAGCCTACGAGCAGTACTTC. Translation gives CAWSRSSGAYEQYF.

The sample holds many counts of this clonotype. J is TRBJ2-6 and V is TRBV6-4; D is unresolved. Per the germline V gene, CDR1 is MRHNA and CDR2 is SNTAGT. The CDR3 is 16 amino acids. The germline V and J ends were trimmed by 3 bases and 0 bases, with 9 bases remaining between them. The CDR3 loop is CASSESSRSGANVLTF. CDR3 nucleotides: TGTGCCAGCAGTGAATCCTCACGCTCTGGGGCCAACGTCCTGACTTTC.

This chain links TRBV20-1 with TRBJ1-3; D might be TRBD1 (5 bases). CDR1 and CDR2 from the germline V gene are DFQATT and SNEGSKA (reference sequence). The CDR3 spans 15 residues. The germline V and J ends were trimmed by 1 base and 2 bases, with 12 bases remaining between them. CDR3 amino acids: CSARGGTSPGNTIYF. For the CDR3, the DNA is TGCAGTGCTAGAGGGGGCACTTCCCCTGGAAACACCATATATTTT.

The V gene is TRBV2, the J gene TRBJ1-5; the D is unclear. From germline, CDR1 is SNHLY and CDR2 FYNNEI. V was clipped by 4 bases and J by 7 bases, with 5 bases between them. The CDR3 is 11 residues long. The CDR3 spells CASSGGQPQHF. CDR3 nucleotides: TGTGCCAGCAGTGGGGGACAGCCCCAGCATTTT. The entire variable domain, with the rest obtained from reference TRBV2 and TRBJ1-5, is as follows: EPEVTQTPSHQVTQMGQEVILRCVPISNHLYFYWYRQILGQKVEFLVSFYNNEISEKSEIFDDQFSVERPDGSNFTLKIRSTKLEDSAMYFCASSGGQPQHFGDGTRLSIL.

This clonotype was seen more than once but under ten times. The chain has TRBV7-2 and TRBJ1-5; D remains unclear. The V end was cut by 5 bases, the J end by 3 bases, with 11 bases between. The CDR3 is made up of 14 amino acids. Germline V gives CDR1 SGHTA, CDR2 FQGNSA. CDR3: CASSPTEFNQPQHF. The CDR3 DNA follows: TGTGCCAGCAGCCCCACAGAGTTCAATCAGCCCCAGCATTTT.

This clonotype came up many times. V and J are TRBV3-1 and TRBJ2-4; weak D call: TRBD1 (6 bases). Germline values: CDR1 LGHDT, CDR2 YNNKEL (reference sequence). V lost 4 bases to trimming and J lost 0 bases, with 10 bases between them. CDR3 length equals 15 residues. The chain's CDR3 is CASSLGTLAKNIQYF. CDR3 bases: TGTGCCAGCAGCCTCGGGACATTAGCCAAAAACATTCAGTACTTC.

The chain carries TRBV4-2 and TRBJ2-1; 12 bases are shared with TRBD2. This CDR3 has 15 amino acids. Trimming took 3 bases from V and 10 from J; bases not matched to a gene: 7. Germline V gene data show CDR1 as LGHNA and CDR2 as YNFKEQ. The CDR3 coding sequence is TGTGCCAGCAGCCAGACTAGCGGGGGAATTGTGGAGCAGTTCTTC. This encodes CASSQTSGGIVEQFF.

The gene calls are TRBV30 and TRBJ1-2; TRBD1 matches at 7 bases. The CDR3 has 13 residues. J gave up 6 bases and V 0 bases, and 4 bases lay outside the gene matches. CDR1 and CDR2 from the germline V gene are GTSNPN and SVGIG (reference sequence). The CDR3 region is CAWSVNTGDGYTF. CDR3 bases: TGTGCCTGGAGTGTAAACACAGGGGATGGCTACACCTTC.

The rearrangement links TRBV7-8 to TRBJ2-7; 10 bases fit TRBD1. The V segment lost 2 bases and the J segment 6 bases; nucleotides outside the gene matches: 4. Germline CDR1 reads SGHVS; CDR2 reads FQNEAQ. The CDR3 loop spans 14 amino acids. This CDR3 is CASSLLTGGGEQYV. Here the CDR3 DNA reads TGTGCCAGCAGCTTATTGACAGGGGGCGGCGAGCAGTACGTC.

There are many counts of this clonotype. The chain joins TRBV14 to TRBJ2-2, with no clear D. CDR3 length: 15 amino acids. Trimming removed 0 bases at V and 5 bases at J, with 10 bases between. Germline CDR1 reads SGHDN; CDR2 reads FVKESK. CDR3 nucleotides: TGTGCCAGCAGCCAAGAGTCGGCAGTTACCGGGGAGCTGTTTTTT. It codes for CASSQESAVTGELFF.

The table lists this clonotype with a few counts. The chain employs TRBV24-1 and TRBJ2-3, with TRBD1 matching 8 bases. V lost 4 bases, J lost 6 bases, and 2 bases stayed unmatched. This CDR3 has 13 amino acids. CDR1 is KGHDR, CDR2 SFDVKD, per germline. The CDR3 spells CATSENRGDTQYF. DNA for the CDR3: TGTGCCACCAGTGAGAACAGGGGGGATACGCAGTATTTT.

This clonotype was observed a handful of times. Written as DNA, the CDR3 is TGCGCCAGCAGCCAGAAGACTAGCGGGGTCAAAGAGACCCAGTACTTC. Amino acids: CASSQKTSGVKETQYF. The gene calls are TRBV4-1 and TRBJ2-5; 11 nucleotides line up with TRBD2. Trimming removed 3 bases from V and 3 bases from J; junction bases left unmatched: 6. Germline V gives CDR1 MGHRA, CDR2 YSYEKL. The CDR3 is made up of 16 amino acids.

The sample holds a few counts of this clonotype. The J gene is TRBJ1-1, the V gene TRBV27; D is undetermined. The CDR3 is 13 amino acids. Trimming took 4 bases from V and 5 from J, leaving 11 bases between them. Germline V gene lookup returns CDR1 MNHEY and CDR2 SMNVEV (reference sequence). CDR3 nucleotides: TGTGCCAGCAGTTCCATTAGTGGGACTGAAGCTTTCTTT. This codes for CASSSISGTEAFF.

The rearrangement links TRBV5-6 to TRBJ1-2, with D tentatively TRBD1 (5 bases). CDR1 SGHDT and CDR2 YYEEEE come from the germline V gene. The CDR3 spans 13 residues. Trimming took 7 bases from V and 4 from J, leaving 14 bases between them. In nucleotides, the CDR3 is TGTGCCAGCGCAACCAGGGAACCCTATGGCTACACCTTC. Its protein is CASATREPYGYTF.

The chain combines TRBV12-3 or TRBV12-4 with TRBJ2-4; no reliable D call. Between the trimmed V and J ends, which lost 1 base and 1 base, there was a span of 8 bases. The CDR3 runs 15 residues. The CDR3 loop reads CASSLDPGAKNIQYF. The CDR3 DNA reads TGTGCCAGCAGTTTAGATCCGGGTGCCAAAAACATTCAGTACTTC.